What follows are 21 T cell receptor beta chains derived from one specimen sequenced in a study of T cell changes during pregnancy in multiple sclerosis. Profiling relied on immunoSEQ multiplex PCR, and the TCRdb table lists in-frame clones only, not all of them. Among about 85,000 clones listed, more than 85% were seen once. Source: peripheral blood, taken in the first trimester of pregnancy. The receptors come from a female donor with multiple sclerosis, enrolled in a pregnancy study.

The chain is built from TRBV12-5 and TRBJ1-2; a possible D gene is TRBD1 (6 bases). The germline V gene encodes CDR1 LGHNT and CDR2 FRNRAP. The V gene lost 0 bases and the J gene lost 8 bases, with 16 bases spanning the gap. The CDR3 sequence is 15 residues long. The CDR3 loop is CASGLVLRSRGGYTF. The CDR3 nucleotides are TGTGCTAGTGGTTTGGTATTAAGGTCCAGGGGAGGCTACACCTTC.

DNA of the CDR3: TGTGCCAGCAGCCCCGAGAGGCGGGTGGCCAATGAGCAGTTCTTC. Amino acids: CASSPERRVANEQFF. The V gene is TRBV9, the J gene TRBJ2-1, with D perhaps matching TRBD2 (5 bases). CDR1 is SGDLS, CDR2 YYNGEE, per germline. Between the trimmed V and J ends, which lost 4 bases and 6 bases, there was a span of 17 bases. The CDR3 loop spans 15 amino acids.

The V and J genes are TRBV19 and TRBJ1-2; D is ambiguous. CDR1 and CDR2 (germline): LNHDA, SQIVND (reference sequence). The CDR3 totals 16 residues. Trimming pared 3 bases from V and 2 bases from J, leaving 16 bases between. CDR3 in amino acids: CASSMFLGSKNYGYTF. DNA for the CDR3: TGTGCCAGTAGTATGTTTTTGGGCAGCAAAAACTATGGCTACACCTTC.

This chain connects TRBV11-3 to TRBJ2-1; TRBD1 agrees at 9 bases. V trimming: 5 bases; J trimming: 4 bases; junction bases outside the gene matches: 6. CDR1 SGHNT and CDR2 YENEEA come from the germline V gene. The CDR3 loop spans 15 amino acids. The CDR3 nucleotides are TGTGCCAGCAGCGTTAGTGGGACAGGGTACAATGAGCAGTTCTTC. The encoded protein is CASSVSGTGYNEQFF.

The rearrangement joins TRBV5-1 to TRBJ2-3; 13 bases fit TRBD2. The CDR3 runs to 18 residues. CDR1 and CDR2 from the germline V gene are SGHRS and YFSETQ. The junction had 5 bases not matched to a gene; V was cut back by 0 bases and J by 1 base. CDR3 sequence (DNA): TGCGCCAGCAGCTTGGCTAGGACTAGCGGGAGTGGCACAGATACGCAGTATTTT. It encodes CASSLARTSGSGTDTQYF.

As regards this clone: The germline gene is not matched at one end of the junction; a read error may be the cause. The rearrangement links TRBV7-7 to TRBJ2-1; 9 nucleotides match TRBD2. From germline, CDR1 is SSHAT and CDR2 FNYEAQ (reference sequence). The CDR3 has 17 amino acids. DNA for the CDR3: TGTGCTAGCAGCCCCAACCATATTAGCGGGAGCTACAATGAGCAGTTCTTC. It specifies CASSPNHISGSYNEQFF. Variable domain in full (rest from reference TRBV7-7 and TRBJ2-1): GAGVSQSPRYKVTKRGQDVTLRCDPISSHATLYWYQQALGQGPEFLTYFNYEAQPDKSGLPSDRFSAERPEGSISTLTIQRTEQRDSAMYRCASSPNHISGSYNEQFFGPGTRLTVL.

CDR3 DNA sequence: TGCGCCAGCAGCCAAGAAGGACAGCCTAACTATGGCTACACCTTC. Protein sequence: CASSQEGQPNYGYTF. The chain employs TRBV4-1 and TRBJ1-2; a weak D match, TRBD1 (6 bases). Trimming left V 0 bases short and J 0 bases short, with 8 bases between. The germline CDR1 and CDR2 sequences are MGHRA and YSYEKL. This CDR3 is 15 amino acids long.

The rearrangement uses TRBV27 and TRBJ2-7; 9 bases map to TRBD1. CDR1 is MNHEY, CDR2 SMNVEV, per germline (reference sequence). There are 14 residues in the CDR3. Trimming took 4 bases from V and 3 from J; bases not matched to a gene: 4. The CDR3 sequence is CASSSKTGGYEQYF. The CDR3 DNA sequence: TGTGCCAGCAGTTCCAAGACAGGGGGCTACGAGCAGTACTTC.

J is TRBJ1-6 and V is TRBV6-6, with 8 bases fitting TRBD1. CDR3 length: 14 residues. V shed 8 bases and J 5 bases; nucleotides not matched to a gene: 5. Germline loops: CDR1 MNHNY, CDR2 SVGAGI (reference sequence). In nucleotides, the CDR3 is TGTGCCAGCCGGGACAGGACTAATAATTCACCCCTCCACTTT. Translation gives CASRDRTNNSPLHF.

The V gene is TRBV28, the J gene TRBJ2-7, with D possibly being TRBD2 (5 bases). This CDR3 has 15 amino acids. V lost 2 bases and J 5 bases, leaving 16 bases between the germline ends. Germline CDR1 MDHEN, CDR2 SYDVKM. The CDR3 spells CASSLRSGNINEQYF. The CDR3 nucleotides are TGTGCCAGCAGTTTAAGGTCCGGGAATATCAACGAGCAGTACTTC.

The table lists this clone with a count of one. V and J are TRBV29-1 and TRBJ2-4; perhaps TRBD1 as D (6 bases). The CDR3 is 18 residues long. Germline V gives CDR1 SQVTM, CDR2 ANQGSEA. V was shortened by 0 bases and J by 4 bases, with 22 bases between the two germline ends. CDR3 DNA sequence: TGCAGCGTTGAAGACAGGGGCTCACCCCTATTCCCGAAAAACATTCAGTACTTC. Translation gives CSVEDRGSPLFPKNIQYF.

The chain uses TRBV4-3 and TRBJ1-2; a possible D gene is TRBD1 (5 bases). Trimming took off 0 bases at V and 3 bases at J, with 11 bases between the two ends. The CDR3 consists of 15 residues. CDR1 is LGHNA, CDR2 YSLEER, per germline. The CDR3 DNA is TGCGCCAGCAGCCAAGATGGGGGGTCATACTATGGCTACACCTTC. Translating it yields CASSQDGGSYYGYTF.

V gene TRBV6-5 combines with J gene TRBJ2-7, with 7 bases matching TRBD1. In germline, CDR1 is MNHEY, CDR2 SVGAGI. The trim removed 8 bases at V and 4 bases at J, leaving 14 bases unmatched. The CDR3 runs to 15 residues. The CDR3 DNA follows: TGTGCCAGCGGAAAATTCGGGGACAGCTTATACGAGCAGTACTTC. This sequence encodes CASGKFGDSLYEQYF.

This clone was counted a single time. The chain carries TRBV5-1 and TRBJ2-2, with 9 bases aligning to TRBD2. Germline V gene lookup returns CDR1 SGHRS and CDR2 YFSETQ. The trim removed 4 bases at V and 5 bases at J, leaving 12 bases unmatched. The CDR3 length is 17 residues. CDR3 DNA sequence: TGCGCCAGCAGCACCCATGTCCGGCGGGGGGGGACCGGGGAGCTGTTTTTT. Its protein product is CASSTHVRRGGTGELFF.

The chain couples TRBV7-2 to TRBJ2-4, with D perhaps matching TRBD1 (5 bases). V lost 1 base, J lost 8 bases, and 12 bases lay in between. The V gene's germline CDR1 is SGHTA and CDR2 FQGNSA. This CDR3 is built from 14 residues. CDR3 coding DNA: TGTGCCAGCAGCTTAGGGAGCAGGGCGGACATTCAGTACTTC. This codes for CASSLGSRADIQYF. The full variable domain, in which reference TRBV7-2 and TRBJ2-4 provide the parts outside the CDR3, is GAGVSQSPSNKVTEKGKDVELRCDPISGHTALYWYRQSLGQGLEFLIYFQGNSAPDKSGLPSDRFSAERTGGSVSTLTIQRTQQEDSAVYLCASSLGSRADIQYFGAGTRLSVL.

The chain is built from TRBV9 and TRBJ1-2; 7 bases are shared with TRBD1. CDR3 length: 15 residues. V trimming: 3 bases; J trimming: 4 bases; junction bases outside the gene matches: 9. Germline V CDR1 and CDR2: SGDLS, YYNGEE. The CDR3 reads CASSGQGRSSYGYTF. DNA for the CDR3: TGTGCCAGCAGCGGACAGGGCCGCTCGAGCTATGGCTACACCTTC.

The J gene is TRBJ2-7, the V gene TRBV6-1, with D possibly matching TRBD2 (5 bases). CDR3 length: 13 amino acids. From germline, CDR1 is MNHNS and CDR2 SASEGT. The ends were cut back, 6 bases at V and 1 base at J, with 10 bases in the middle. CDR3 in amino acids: CASRTGGSYEQYF. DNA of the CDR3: TGTGCCAGCAGGACTGGCGGGTCCTACGAGCAGTACTTC.

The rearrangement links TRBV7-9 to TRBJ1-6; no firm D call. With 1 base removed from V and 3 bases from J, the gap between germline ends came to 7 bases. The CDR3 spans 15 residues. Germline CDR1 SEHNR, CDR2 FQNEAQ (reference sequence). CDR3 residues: CASSLGTYYNSPLHF. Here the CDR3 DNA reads TGTGCCAGCAGCTTAGGAACCTACTATAATTCACCCCTCCACTTT.

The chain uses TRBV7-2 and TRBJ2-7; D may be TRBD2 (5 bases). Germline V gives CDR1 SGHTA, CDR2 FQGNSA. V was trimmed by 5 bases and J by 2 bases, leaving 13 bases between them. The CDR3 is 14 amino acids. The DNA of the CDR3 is TGTGCCAGCAGCCCGCATAACGGGGCCTACGAGCAGTACTTC. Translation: CASSPHNGAYEQYF.

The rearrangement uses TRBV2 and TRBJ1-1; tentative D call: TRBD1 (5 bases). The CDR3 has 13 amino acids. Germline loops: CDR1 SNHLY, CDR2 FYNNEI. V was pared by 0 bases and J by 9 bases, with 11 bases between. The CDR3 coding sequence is TGTGCCAGCAGTGAAGCACCTCGACAGAAAGCTTTCTTT. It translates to CASSEAPRQKAFF.

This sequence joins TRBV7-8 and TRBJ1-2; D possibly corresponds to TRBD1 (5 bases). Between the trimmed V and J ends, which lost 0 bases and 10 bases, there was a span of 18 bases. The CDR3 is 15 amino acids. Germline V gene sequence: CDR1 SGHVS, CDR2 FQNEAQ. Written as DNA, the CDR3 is TGTGCCAGCAGCTTAGCAGGACAAGATTTTCGTGACTACACCTTC. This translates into CASSLAGQDFRDYTF.